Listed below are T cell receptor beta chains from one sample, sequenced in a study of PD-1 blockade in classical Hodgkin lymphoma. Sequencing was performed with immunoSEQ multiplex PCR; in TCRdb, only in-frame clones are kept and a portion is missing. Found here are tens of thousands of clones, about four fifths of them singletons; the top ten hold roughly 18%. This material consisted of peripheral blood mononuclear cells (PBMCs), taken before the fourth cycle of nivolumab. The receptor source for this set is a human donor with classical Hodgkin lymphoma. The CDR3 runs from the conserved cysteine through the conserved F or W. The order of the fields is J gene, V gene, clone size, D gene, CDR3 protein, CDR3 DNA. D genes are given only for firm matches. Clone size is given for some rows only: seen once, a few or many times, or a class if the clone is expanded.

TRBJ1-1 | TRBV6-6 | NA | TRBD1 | CASSYRTGRTEAFF | TGTGCCAGCAGTTATCGGACAGGGAGGACTGAAGCTTTCTTT
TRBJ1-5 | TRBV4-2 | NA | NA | CASSQGGKQPQHF | TGTGCCAGCAGCCAAGGGGGGAAGCAGCCCCAGCATTTT
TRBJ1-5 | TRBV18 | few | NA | CASSPGLSTQPQHF | TGTGCCAGCTCACCCGGACTGAGTACTCAGCCCCAGCATTTT
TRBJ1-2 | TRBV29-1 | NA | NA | CSDRGGGQGANYGYTF | TGCAGCGACCGAGGAGGTGGCCAAGGGGCTAACTATGGCTACACCTTC
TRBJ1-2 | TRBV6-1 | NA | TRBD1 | CASWRDRGIYGYTF | TGTGCCAGCTGGAGGGACAGGGGGATATATGGCTACACCTTC
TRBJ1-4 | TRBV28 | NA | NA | CASRLPGQTNEKLFF | TGTGCCAGCAGGCTCCCGGGACAAACTAATGAAAAACTGTTTTTT
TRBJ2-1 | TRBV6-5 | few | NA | CASSQQGGYNEQFF | TGTGCCAGCAGCCAACAGGGAGGGTACAATGAGCAGTTCTTC
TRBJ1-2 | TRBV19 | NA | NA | CASSGQSYGYTF | TGTGCCAGTAGTGGGCAGAGCTATGGCTACACCTTC
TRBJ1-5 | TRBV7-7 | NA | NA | CASSLRSPGNYQPQHF | TGTGCCAGCAGCTTAAGAAGTCCCGGGAACTATCAGCCCCAGCATTTT
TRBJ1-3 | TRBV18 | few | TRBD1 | CASSARGPGNTIYF | TGTGCCAGCTCAGCCAGGGGGCCTGGAAACACCATATATTTT
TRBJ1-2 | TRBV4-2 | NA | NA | CASSQVVRTQDRRGYTF | TGTGCCAGCAGCCAGGTTGTCCGGACCCAAGACAGGCGTGGCTACACCTTC
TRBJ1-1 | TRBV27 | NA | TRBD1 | CASSSDRPNTEAFF | TGTGCCAGCAGTTCGGACAGGCCGAACACTGAAGCTTTCTTT
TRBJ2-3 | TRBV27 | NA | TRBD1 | CASSLKSGGTDTQYF | TGTGCCAGCAGTTTAAAGTCAGGGGGTACAGATACGCAGTATTTT
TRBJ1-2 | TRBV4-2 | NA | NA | CASSLLGQTNYGYTF | TGTGCCAGTAGCCTGCTCGGACAGACTAACTATGGCTACACCTTC
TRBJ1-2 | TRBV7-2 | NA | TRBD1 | CASSLGSGTGGGYTF | TGTGCCAGCAGTTTAGGTTCTGGGACAGGAGGCGGCTACACCTTC
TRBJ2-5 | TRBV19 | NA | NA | CASSKIRETQYF | TGTGCCAGTAGTAAAATAAGAGAGACCCAGTACTTC
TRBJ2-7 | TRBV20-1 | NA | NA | CSAGSYEQYF | TGCAGTGCTGGGTCGTACGAGCAGTACTTC
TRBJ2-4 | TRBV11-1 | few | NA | CASSPVPTNIQYF | TGTGCCAGCAGCCCGGTACCCACAAACATTCAGTACTTC
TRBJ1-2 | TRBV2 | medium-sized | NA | CASRADGTNYGYTF | TGTGCCAGCAGAGCCGACGGGACTAACTATGGCTACACCTTC
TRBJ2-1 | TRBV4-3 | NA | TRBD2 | CASSQGLAGAAYNEQFF | TGCGCCAGCAGCCAAGGGCTAGCGGGGGCTGCCTACAATGAGCAGTTCTTC
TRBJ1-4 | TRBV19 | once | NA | CASTLGEKLFF | TGTGCCAGTACTCTTGGGGAAAAACTGTTTTTT
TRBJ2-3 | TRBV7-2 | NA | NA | CASSQPPDTQYF | TGTGCCAGCAGCCAACCCCCCGATACGCAGTATTTT
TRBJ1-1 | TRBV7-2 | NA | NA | CASSLGPGGTEAFF | TGTGCCAGCAGCTTAGGACCCGGGGGCACTGAAGCTTTCTTT
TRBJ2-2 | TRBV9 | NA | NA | CASRLGGPDTGELFF | TGTGCCAGCAGACTAGGGGGGCCGGATACCGGGGAGCTGTTTTTT
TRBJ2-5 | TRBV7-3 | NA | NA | CASSHGTASGETQYF | TGTGCCAGCAGCCACGGGACCGCAAGTGGGGAGACCCAGTACTTC
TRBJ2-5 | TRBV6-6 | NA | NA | CASRPPLQETQYF | TGTGCCAGCAGGCCCCCCCTACAAGAGACCCAGTACTTC
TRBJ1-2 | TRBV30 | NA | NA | CAWSAHRVYGYTF | TGTGCCTGGAGTGCCCACAGGGTATATGGCTACACCTTC
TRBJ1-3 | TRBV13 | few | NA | CASSFRTASGNTIYF | TGTGCCAGCAGCTTTAGGACGGCCTCTGGAAACACCATATATTTT
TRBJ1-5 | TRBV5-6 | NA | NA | CASSLRDFSNQPQHF | TGTGCCAGCAGCCTCAGAGACTTTAGCAATCAGCCCCAGCATTTT
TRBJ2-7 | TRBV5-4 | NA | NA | CASSLGRGGSVYEQYF | TGTGCCAGCAGCCTTGGGAGGGGGGGTAGCGTCTACGAGCAGTACTTC
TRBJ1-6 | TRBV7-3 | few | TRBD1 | CASSLTGDNSPLHF | TGTGCCAGCAGCTTGACAGGGGATAATTCACCCCTCCACTTT
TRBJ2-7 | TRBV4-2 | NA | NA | CASALGGGSYEQYF | TGTGCCAGCGCCCTGGGGGGCGGGTCCTACGAGCAGTACTTC
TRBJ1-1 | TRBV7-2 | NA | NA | CASSLVGKTEAFF | TGTGCCAGCAGCTTGGTAGGGAAGACTGAAGCTTTCTTT
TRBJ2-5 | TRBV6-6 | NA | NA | CASSSTSTGETQYF | TGTGCCAGCAGTTCGACATCAACAGGGGAGACCCAGTACTTC
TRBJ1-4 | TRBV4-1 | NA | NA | CASSQLNFLGAGEKLFF | TGCGCCAGCAGCCAGCTCAACTTCTTAGGGGCGGGTGAAAAACTGTTTTTT
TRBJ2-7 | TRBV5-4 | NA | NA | CASSPRRGASYEQYF | TGTGCCAGCAGCCCGAGGCGCGGGGCTTCCTACGAGCAGTACTTC
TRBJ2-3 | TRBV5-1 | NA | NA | CASSLQLSTDTQYF | TGCGCCAGCAGCTTACAACTAAGCACAGATACGCAGTATTTT
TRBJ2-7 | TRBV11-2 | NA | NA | CASSLDRSSYEQYF | TGTGCCAGCAGCCTGGACAGAAGCTCCTACGAGCAGTACTTC